Each of the 21 T cell receptor beta chains below was sequenced from the same sample in a study of regulatory T cells in long-lasting Graves disease. The time point: persistent/refractory GD, antithyroid drugs over 5 years with positive TRAb. TCR sequences were obtained from RNA taken from PBMCs. In building TCR beta libraries, iRepertoire HTBI primers were used together with Arm-PCR of CDR3 regions. TCRdb re-called the multiplex PCR reads with MiXCR, one entry per CDR3 protein. The sample comprises roughly 400,000 distinct CDR3 sequences, around 21% of which are singletons, and more than 20% rests with the top ten. This specimen consisted of peripheral blood mononuclear cells (PBMCs), obtained when the disease was refractory, from a patient treated with antithyroid drugs. These receptors were taken from a female donor with Graves disease.

The V call is TRBV18, the J call TRBJ2-2; D is unresolved. Trimming removed 2 bases from V and 3 bases from J, with 22 bases in between. This CDR3 contains 19 residues. Germline lookup yields CDR1 KGHSH and CDR2 LQKENI. CDR3 loop: CASSPYSVMGDADTGELFF. The DNA for the CDR3 is TGTGCCAGCTCACCATATTCGGTAATGGGTGATGCGGACACCGGGGAGCTGTTTTTT. Filled out from reference TRBV18 and TRBJ2-2, the complete variable domain reads NAGVMQNPRHLVRRRGQEARLRCSPMKGHSHVYWYRQLPEEGLKFMVYLQKENIIDESGMPKERFSAEFPKEGPSILRIQQVVRGDSAAYFCASSPYSVMGDADTGELFFGEGSRLTVL.

For this clonotype: A much bigger clone sits one base away, suggesting this may be a read error. The chain has TRBV6-2 or TRBV6-3 and TRBJ2-5, with D possibly TRBD2 on 6 matching bases. CDR3 length: 17 amino acids. Trimming shortened V by 8 bases and J by 7 bases, and 29 bases separated the two germline ends. Germline values: CDR1 MNHEY, CDR2 SVGEGT. The CDR3: CASGETGWVEGTRTQYF. The CDR3 DNA sequence: TGTGCCAGCGGTGAAACCGGCTGGGTGGAGGGCACGAGGACCCAGTACTTC.

This chain joins TRBV20-1 and TRBJ1-2; no reliable D call. This CDR3 has 13 residues. V was clipped by 3 bases and J by 0 bases, with 8 bases between them. Germline V CDR1 and CDR2: DFQATT, SNEGSKA (reference sequence). CDR3 protein: CSASPGANYGYTF. In DNA form, the CDR3 reads TGCAGTGCTAGTCCTGGGGCTAACTATGGCTACACCTTC.

At least ten counts were recorded for this clonotype. This chain connects TRBV12-3 or TRBV12-4 to TRBJ2-5; D is undetermined. Trimming removed 2 bases at V and 5 bases at J, with 6 bases between. The CDR3 contains 12 residues. The CDR3 reads CASSLMGETQYF. The DNA for the CDR3 is TGTGCCAGCAGTTTAATGGGTGAGACCCAGTACTTC.

This clonotype was seen repeatedly, ten times or more. V gene TRBV27 combines with J gene TRBJ1-1; D is possibly TRBD1 (6 bases). This CDR3 is 13 amino acids long. The V end was cut by 0 bases, the J end by 10 bases, with 12 bases between. The germline V gene has CDR1 MNHEY and CDR2 SMNVEV (reference sequence). DNA for the CDR3: TGTGCCAGCAGTTTATCCGGGGGGCTGACAGCTTTCTTT. Amino acids: CASSLSGGLTAFF.

The genes are TRBV6-5 and TRBJ1-2, with 7 nucleotides matching TRBD1. Looked up from germline, CDR1 is MNHEY and CDR2 is SVGAGI. V lost 0 bases, J lost 8 bases, and 9 bases stayed unmatched. The length of the CDR3 is 15 residues. The CDR3, as DNA: TGTGCCAGCAGTTACTCTGGACAGGCATCAGGGGGCTACACCTTC. Protein: CASSYSGQASGGYTF.

The chain employs TRBV6-1 and TRBJ2-2; either TRBD1 or TRBD2 may fit D (5 bases each). Germline V lookup: CDR1 MNHNS, CDR2 SASEGT. The germline V and J ends were trimmed by 2 bases and 6 bases, with 10 bases remaining between them. The CDR3 has 14 residues. The CDR3 DNA reads TGTGCCAGCAGTGAATACAGGACTGCCGGGGAGCTGTTTTTT. This gives the protein CASSEYRTAGELFF.

A note on this clonotype: A much larger clonotype is one base distant, so this may be a read error. This sequence joins TRBV7-2 and TRBJ2-7; 7 bases match TRBD2. Germline loops: CDR1 SGHTA, CDR2 FQGNSA. Trimming at V came to 6 bases and at J to 4 bases, leaving 6 bases not matched to a gene. The CDR3 totals 13 residues. The CDR3 is CASRKGGGYEQYF. CDR3 nucleotide sequence: TGTGCCAGCAGGAAAGGCGGGGGATACGAGCAGTACTTC. The variable domain in full, with the rest retrieved from reference TRBV7-2 and TRBJ2-7, is GAGVSQSPSNKVTEKGKDVELRCDPISGHTALYWYRQSLGQGLEFLIYFQGNSAPDKSGLPSDRFSAERTGGSVSTLTIQRTQQEDSAVYLCASRKGGGYEQYFGPGTRLTVT.

Only a few counts were recorded for this clonotype. V is TRBV24-1 and J is TRBJ1-5, with 7 bases identical to TRBD1. This CDR3 is built from 16 residues. After removal of 4 bases from V and 5 bases from J, the junction contained 10 bases not matched to a gene. CDR1 and CDR2 from the germline V gene are KGHDR and SFDVKD. The CDR3 is CATSDTTGSLYQPQHF. DNA of the CDR3: TGTGCCACCAGTGACACGACAGGGTCGTTGTATCAGCCCCAGCATTTT.

This clonotype was recorded at least ten times. The chain uses TRBV2 and TRBJ2-5; 7 bases fit TRBD2. Trimming at V came to 2 bases and at J to 5 bases, leaving 8 bases not matched to a gene. The CDR3 spans 15 residues. Germline CDR1 is SNHLY and CDR2 is FYNNEI. DNA for the CDR3: TGTGCCAGCAGTGAATATGCGGGAGAGTTGGAGACCCAGTACTTC. This encodes CASSEYAGELETQYF.

The chain carries TRBV29-1 and TRBJ2-5; 7 nucleotides line up with TRBD1. Germline CDR1 reads SQVTM; CDR2 reads ANQGSEA. Losses at the gene ends were 3 bases for V and 7 bases for J; bases not matched to a gene: 17. The CDR3 has 16 residues. CDR3 nucleotide sequence: TGCAGCGTTGATCGACAGGGCCCTTTACCCCCACTGACCCAGTACTTC. Amino acids: CSVDRQGPLPPLTQYF.

This chain connects TRBV9 to TRBJ1-1; possible D gene TRBD1, 5 bases. The CDR3 runs 15 residues. With 0 bases removed from V and 6 bases from J, the gap between germline ends came to 15 bases. Germline CDR1 reads SGDLS; CDR2 reads YYNGEE. CDR3 in DNA: TGTGCCAGCAGCGTAGACCCAGGGTACGACCCTGAAGCTTTCTTT. This gives the protein CASSVDPGYDPEAFF. Using reference TRBV9 and TRBJ1-1 for the parts outside the CDR3, the full variable domain is DSGVTQTPKHLITATGQRVTLRCSPRSGDLSVYWYQQSLDQGLQFLIQYYNGEERAKGNILERFSAQQFPDLHSELNLSSLELGDSALYFCASSVDPGYDPEAFFGQGTRLTVV.

The rearrangement links TRBV2 to TRBJ2-1; 7 bases line up with TRBD2. This CDR3 is built from 16 residues. The germline V gene encodes CDR1 SNHLY and CDR2 FYNNEI. V gave up 1 base and J gave up 3 bases; unmatched junction bases: 6. The CDR3 region is CASSEGSGGLYNEQFF. The DNA of the CDR3 is TGTGCCAGCAGTGAAGGTTCGGGGGGACTCTACAATGAGCAGTTCTTC.

This clonotype was seen only a few times. This rearrangement joins TRBV7-9 to TRBJ1-1; 8 bases are shared with TRBD1. CDR1 is SEHNR, CDR2 FQNEAQ, per germline (reference sequence). Unmatched junction bases numbered 7, after V lost 3 bases and J lost 13 bases. This CDR3 contains 12 residues. The CDR3, as DNA: TGTGCCAGCAGCTTTGGGGGACAGGTGATTTTCTTT. This translates into CASSFGGQVIFF. The whole variable domain, remainder taken from reference TRBV7-9 and TRBJ1-1, is DTGVSQNPRHKITKRGQNVTFRCDPISEHNRLYWYRQTLGQGPEFLTYFQNEAQLEKSRLLSDRFSAERPKGSFSTLEIQRTEQGDSAMYLCASSFGGQVIFFGQGTRLTVV.

At least ten counts were recorded for this clonotype. The chain links TRBV7-8 to TRBJ2-7, with TRBD1 identical over 7 bases. The length of the CDR3 is 15 residues. V dropped 5 bases and J dropped 1; count of bases not matched to a gene: 8. Germline V gene data show CDR1 as SGHVS and CDR2 as FQNEAQ. The DNA for the CDR3 is TGTGCCAGCAGCCCGAGGGACAGCGTATCCTACGAGCAGTACTTC. Protein product: CASSPRDSVSYEQYF.

The genes are TRBV20-1 and TRBJ1-1, with 9 bases matching TRBD1. Trimming at V came to 6 bases and at J to 7 bases, leaving 6 bases not matched to a gene. Germline V CDR1 and CDR2: DFQATT, SNEGSKA (reference sequence). This CDR3 is 12 amino acids long. The CDR3 DNA reads as TGCAGTGCCGCCGGGACAGGGCTTGAAGCTTTCTTT. Amino acids: CSAAGTGLEAFF.

This clonotype has ten or more counts. The chain is built from TRBV28 and TRBJ1-4, with TRBD1 matching 8 bases. CDR3 size: 14 residues. CDR1 and CDR2 (germline): MDHEN, SYDVKM. V lost 3 bases to trimming and J lost 8 bases; unmatched junction nucleotides: 5. CDR3 DNA: TGTGCCAGCAGTTTTCGGACAGGGATCGAAAAACTGTTTTTT. As protein: CASSFRTGIEKLFF.

This clonotype has only a few counts. This sequence joins TRBV7-9 and TRBJ2-7, with 7 bases lining up with TRBD1. Germline V gives CDR1 SEHNR, CDR2 FQNEAQ (reference sequence). V lost 5 bases, J lost 7 bases, and 20 bases stayed unmatched. There are 17 residues in the CDR3. This CDR3 is CASSPMDTGQPTLEQYF. The DNA for the CDR3 is TGTGCCAGCAGCCCTATGGACACGGGACAGCCAACCCTGGAGCAGTACTTC.

This clonotype has at least ten counts. The CDR3 bases are TGTGCCAGCGTTAGACTAGCGGGCGATGAGACCCAGTACTTC. Amino acids: CASVRLAGDETQYF. The V and J genes are TRBV6-1 and TRBJ2-5, with 10 bases identical to TRBD2. In germline, CDR1 is MNHNS, CDR2 SASEGT. Unmatched junction bases numbered 8, after V lost 8 bases and J lost 5 bases. CDR3 length: 14 residues.

This clonotype has a handful of counts. V gene TRBV7-2 combines with J gene TRBJ2-7; a weak D match, TRBD2 (5 bases). Germline assignment: CDR1 SGHTA and CDR2 FQGNSA. The V end was cut by 5 bases, the J end by 6 bases, with 14 bases between. The CDR3 extends over 13 amino acids. The DNA for the CDR3 is TGTGCCAGCAGCCGAGGAACTAGTAGCGAGCAGTACTTC. Amino acid sequence: CASSRGTSSEQYF.

The V and J genes are TRBV4-3 and TRBJ2-1, with 11 bases lining up with TRBD1. This CDR3 has 14 amino acids. V was pared by 4 bases and J by 6 bases, with 2 bases of the junction left unmatched. Germline V CDR1 and CDR2: LGHNA, YSLEER. CDR3 nucleotides: TGCGCCAGCAGCCTAGGGACAGGGGGCAATGAGCAGTTCTTC. This translates into CASSLGTGGNEQFF.